This T cell receptor beta chain appears in the sequencing data of a study of blood T cells in healthy people across ages. Per germline, CDR1 MNHEY and CDR2 SVGEGT. Trimming shortened V by 2 bases and J by 6 bases, and 10 bases separated the two germline ends. The CDR3 totals 14 residues. Comment on this clonotype: Its target is not known.

Study results and caveats: Researchers said unsorted PBMCs prevented a conclusive naive versus antigen-experienced comparison. Age advanced and TCR beta diversity per million T cells fell, roughly linearly.

Primed by a sample-barcoded 5' primer and a J-beta primer mix, a second PCR proceeded for about 6 to 12 cycles. One entry per CDR3 protein results from TCRdb running MiXCR on the 5' RACE reads. Of about 500,000 distinct CDR3 sequences detected, around 24% appear once; the ten largest clones hold under 9%. This sample also belongs to another study, concerning T cells of mothers and their children. From that second work: The output of TCR recombination is shaped by thymic selection similarly in related and unrelated pairs. When mothers and children were related, their normalized repertoire overlap, which was always slightly higher, did not differ significantly from that of unrelated pairs.

The sequenced sample was blood. J is TRBJ2-2 and V is TRBV6-2 or TRBV6-3; no definite D call. The TCR comes from a boy aged 5-17 years in good health. CDR3 sequence reads: CASSYPVQAGELFF. The CDR3 region has the DNA TGTGCCAGCAGTTACCCCGTTCAAGCCGGGGAGCTGTTTTTT.